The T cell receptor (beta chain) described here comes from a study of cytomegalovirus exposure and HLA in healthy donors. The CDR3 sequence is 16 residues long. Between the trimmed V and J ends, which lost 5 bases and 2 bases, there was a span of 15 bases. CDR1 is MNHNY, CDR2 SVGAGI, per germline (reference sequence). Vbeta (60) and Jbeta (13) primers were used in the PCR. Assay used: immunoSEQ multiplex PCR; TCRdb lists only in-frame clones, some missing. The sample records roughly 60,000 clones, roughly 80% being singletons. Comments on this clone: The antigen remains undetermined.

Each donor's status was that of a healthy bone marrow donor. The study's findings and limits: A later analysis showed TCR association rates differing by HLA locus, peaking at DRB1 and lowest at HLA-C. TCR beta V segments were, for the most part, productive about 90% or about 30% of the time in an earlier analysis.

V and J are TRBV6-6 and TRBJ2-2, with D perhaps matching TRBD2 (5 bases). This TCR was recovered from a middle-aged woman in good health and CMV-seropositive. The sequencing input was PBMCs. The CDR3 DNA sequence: TGTGCCAGCAGTCGGCGGCAGGAGGTTAACACCGGGGAGCTGTTTTTT. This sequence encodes CASSRRQEVNTGELFF.